This record looks at one TCR beta chain sequence and its context. Its cognate antigen is unknown. This entry comes from a study of cytomegalovirus exposure and HLA in healthy donors. Notes on the study in general: A few of the chains that were CMV-associated were confirmed in vitro to be specific for CMV antigens.

The junction had 4 bases not matched to a gene; V was cut back by 1 base and J by 4 bases. The CDR3 spans 15 residues. Germline V CDR1 and CDR2: SGHVS, FQNEAQ. PCR was performed using 60 Vbeta and 13 Jbeta primers. Some clones are missing from TCRdb's copy, which holds only in-frame ones; the method was immunoSEQ multiplex PCR. The table lists 70,000 or so clones. This receptor was taken from a man aged 35 to 55 in good health and CMV-seronegative. The V gene is TRBV7-8, the J gene TRBJ1-2; TRBD1 matches 9 bases. The sequenced sample was PBMCs. CDR3 amino acids: CASSLEDRGPYGYTF. In nucleotides, the CDR3 is TGTGCCAGCAGCTTAGAGGACAGGGGACCCTATGGCTACACCTTC.